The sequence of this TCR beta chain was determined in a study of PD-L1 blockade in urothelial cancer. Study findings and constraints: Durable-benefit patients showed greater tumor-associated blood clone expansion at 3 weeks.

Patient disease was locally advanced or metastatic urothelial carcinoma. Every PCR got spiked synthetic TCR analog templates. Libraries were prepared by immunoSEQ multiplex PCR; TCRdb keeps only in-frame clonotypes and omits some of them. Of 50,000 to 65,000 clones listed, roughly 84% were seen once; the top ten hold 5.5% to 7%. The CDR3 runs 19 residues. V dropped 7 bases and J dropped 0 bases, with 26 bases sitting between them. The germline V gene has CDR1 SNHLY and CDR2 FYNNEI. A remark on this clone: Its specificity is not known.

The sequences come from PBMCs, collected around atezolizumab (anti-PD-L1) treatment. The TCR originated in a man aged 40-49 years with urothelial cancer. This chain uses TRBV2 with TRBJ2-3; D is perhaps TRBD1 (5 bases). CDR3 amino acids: CASNTPHFDSHPSTDTQYF. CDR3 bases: TGTGCCAGCAATACCCCCCACTTCGACAGCCACCCTAGCACAGATACGCAGTATTTT. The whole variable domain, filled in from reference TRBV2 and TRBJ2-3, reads EPEVTQTPSHQVTQMGQEVILRCVPISNHLYFYWYRQILGQKVEFLVSFYNNEISEKSEIFDDQFSVERPDGSNFTLKIRSTKLEDSAMYFCASNTPHFDSHPSTDTQYFGPGTRLTVL.